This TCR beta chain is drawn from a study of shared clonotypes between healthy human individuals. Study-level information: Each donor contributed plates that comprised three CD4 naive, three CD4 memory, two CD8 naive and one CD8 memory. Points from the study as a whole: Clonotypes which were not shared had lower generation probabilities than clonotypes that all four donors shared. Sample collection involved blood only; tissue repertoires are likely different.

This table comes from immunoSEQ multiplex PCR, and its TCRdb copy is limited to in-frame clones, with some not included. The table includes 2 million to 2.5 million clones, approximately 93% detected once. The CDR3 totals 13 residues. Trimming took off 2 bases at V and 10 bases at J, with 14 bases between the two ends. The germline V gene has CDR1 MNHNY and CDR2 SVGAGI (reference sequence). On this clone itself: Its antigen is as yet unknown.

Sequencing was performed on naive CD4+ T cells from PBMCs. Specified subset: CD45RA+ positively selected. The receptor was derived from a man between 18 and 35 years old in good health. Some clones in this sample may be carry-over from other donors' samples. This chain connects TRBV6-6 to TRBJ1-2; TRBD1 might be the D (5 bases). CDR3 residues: CASSYTDDSPYTF. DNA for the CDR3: TGTGCCAGCAGTTACACCGACGACAGTCCCTACACCTTC.